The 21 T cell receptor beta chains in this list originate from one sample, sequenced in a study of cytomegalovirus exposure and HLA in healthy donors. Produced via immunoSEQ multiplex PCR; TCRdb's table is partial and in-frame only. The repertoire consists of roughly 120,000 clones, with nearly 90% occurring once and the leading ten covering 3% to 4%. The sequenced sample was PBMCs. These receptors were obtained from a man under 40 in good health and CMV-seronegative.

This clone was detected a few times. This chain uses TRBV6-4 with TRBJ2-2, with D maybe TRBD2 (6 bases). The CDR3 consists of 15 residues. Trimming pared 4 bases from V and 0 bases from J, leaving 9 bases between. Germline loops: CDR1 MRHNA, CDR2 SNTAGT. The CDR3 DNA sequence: TGTGCCAGCAGTGCCATAGCGGCGAACACCGGGGAGCTGTTTTTT. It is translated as CASSAIAANTGELFF.

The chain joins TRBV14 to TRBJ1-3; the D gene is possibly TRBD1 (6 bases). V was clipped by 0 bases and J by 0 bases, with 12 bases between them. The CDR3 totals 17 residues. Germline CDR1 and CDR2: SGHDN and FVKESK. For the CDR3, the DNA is TGTGCCAGCAGCCAAGATTGGGGGCCGCTCTCTGGAAACACCATATATTTT. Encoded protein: CASSQDWGPLSGNTIYF.

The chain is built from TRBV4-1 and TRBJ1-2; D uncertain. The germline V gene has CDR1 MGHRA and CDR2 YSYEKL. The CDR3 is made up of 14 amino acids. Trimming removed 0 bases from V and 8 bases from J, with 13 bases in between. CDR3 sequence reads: CASSQDREGRGYTF. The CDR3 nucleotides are TGCGCCAGCAGCCAAGATAGGGAGGGTAGGGGCTACACCTTC.

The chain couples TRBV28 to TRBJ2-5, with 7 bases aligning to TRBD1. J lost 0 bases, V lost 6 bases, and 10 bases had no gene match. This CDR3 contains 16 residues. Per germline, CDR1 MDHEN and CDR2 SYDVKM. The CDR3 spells CASSGTGTAYQETQYF. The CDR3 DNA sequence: TGTGCCAGCAGCGGGACCGGGACAGCGTACCAAGAGACCCAGTACTTC.

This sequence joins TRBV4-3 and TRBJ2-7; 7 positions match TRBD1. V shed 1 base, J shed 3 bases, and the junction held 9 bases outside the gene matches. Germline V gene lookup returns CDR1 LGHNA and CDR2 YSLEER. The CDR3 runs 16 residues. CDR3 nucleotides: TGCGCCAGCAGCCAAGGGCTAGGTACAGGGGTCTACGAGCAGTACTTC. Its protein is CASSQGLGTGVYEQYF.

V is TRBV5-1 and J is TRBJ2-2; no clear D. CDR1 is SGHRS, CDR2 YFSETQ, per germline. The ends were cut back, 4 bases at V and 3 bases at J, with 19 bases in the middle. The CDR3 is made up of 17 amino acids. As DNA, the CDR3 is TGCGCCAGCAGCCCTAATAGCATCGTGCATGACACCGGGGAGCTGTTTTTT. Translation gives CASSPNSIVHDTGELFF.

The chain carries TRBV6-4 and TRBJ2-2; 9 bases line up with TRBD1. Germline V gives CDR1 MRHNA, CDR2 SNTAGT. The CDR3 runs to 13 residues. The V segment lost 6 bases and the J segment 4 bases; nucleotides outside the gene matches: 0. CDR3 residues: CASRGQGTGELFF. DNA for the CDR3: TGTGCCAGCAGGGGACAGGGCACCGGGGAGCTGTTTTTT.

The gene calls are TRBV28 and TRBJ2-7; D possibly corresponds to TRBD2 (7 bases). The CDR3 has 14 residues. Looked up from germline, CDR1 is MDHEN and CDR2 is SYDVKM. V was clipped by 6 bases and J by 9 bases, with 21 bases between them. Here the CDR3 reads CASSFGRGKGGQYF. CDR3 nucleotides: TGTGCCAGCAGCTTTGGGAGGGGTAAAGGGGGGCAGTACTTC.

The CDR3 coding sequence is TGCGCCAGCAGCCTAACCAAGGGGCAGGGGCCCACAGATACGCAGTATTTT. Amino acids: CASSLTKGQGPTDTQYF. The chain has TRBV4-1 and TRBJ2-3, with D maybe TRBD1 (6 bases). CDR1 is MGHRA, CDR2 YSYEKL, per germline. Trimming removed 4 bases from V and 2 bases from J, with 19 bases in between. The CDR3 sequence is 17 residues long.

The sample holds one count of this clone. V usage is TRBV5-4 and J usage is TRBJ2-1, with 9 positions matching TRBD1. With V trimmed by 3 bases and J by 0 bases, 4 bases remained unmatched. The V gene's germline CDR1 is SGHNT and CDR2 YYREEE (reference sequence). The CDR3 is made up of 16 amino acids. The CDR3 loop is CASSSQTGGSYNEQFF. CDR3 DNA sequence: TGTGCCAGCAGCTCGCAGACAGGGGGCTCCTACAATGAGCAGTTCTTC.

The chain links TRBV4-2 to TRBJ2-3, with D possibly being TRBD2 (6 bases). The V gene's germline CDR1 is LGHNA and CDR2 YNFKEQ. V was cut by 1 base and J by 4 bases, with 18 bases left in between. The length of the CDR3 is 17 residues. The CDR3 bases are TGTGCCAGCAGCCAAGCCTATATTGGGACGGGGGCAGATACGCAGTATTTT. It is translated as CASSQAYIGTGADTQYF.

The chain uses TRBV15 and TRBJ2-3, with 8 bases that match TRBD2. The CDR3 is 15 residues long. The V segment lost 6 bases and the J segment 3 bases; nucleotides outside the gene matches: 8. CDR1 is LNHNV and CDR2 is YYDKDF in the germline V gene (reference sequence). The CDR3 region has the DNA TGTGCCACCAGAACATACGGGGGGGCTACAGATACGCAGTATTTT. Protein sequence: CATRTYGGATDTQYF.

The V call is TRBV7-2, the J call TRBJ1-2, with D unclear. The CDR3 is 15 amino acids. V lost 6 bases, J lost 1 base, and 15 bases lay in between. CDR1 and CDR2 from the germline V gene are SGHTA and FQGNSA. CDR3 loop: CASRPPPSSNYGYTF. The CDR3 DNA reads TGTGCCAGCAGACCACCCCCCTCCAGTAACTATGGCTACACCTTC.

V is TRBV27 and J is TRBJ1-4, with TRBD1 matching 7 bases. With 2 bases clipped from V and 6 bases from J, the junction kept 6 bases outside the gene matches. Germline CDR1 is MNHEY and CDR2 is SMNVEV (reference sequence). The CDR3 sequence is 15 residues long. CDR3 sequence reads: CASSLVETGYEKLFF. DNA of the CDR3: TGTGCCAGCAGTTTAGTAGAGACAGGGTATGAAAAACTGTTTTTT.

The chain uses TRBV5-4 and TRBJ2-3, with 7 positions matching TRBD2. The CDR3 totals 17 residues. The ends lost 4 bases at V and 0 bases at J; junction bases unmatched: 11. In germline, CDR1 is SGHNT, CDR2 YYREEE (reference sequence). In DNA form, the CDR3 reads TGTGCCAGCAGCCCCCGACGGAGCGGGGTTAGCACAGATACGCAGTATTTT. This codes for CASSPRRSGVSTDTQYF. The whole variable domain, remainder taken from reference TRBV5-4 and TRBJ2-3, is ETGVTQSPTHLIKTRGQQVTLRCSSQSGHNTVSWYQQALGQGPQFIFQYYREEENGRGNFPPRFSGLQFPNYSSELNVNALELDDSALYLCASSPRRSGVSTDTQYFGPGTRLTVL.

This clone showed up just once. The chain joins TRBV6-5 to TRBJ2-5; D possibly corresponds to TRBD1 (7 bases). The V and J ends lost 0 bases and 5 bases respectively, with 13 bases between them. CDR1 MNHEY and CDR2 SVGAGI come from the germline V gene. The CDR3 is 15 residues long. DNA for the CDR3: TGTGCCAGCAGTTACTCTGTGGCAGGGGGGGAGACCCAGTACTTC. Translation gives CASSYSVAGGETQYF.

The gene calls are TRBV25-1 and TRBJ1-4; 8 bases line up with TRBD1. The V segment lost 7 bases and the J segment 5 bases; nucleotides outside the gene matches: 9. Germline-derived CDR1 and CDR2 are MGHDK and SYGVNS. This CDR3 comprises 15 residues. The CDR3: CASTPTGDRNEKLFF. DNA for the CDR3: TGTGCCAGCACCCCGACGGGGGACAGGAATGAAAAACTGTTTTTT.

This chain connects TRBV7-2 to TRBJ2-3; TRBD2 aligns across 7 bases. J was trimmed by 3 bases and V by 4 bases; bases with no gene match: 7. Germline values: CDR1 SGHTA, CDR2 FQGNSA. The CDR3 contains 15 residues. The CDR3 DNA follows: TGTGCCAGCAGCTCGACTTGGGGAGGGACAGATACGCAGTATTTT. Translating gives CASSSTWGGTDTQYF.

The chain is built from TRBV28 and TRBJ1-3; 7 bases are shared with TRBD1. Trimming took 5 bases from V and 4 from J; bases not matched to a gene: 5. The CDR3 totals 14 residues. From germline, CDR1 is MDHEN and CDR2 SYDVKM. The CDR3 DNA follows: TGTGCCAGCAGTCCCCAGGGGGAAGGAAACACCATATATTTT. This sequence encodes CASSPQGEGNTIYF.

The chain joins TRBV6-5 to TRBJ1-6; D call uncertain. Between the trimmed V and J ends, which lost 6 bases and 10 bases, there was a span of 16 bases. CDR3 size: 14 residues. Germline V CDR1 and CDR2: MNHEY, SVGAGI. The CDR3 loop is CASSPVAGESPLHF. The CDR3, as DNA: TGTGCCAGCAGCCCCGTGGCCGGAGAGTCACCCCTCCACTTT.

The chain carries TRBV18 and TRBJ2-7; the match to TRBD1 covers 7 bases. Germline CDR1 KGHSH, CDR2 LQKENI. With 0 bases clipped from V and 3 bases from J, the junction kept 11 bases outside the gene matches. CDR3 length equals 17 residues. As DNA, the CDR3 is TGTGCCAGCTCACCACCGGGGGCCCGACAGGGCTACTACGAGCAGTACTTC. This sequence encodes CASSPPGARQGYYEQYF.